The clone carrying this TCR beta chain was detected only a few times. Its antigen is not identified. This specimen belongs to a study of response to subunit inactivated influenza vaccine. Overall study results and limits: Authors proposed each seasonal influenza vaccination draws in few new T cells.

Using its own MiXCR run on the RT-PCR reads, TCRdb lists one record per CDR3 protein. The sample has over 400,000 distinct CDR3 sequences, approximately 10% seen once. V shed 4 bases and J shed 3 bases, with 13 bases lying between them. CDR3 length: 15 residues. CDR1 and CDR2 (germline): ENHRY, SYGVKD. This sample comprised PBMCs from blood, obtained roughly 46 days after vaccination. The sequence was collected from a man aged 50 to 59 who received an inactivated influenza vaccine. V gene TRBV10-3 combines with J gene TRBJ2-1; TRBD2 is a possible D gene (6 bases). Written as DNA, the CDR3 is TGTGCCATCAGTGGCCGGGAGCACTACTACAATGAGCAGTTCTTC. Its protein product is CAISGREHYYNEQFF.